This is a list of T cell receptor beta chains from one sample in a study of cytomegalovirus exposure and HLA in healthy donors. Generated by immunoSEQ multiplex PCR, the TCRdb table keeps only in-frame clones and is missing some. The sample has under 150,000 clones; 82% are singletons. The specimen sequenced was PBMCs. The receptors here all came from a woman between 50 and 59 years old in good health and CMV-seropositive. CDR3s include the opening cysteine and the closing phenylalanine or tryptophan. A D gene is named only where the DNA matches it firmly. Only part of the rows carry a size: once, few, many, or a class if the clone is expanded.

>TRBV6-1|few|TRBJ2-1|.
CASVTGGNEQFF
TGTGCCAGCGTAACAGGTGGCAATGAGCAGTTCTTC
>TRBV5-6|.|TRBJ2-3|TRBD2
CASSPPAGGYTQYF
TGTGCCAGCAGCCCCCCCGCGGGGGGTTATACGCAGTATTTT
>TRBV30|.|TRBJ1-5|.
CAWSVWTESNQPQHF
TGTGCCTGGAGTGTATGGACAGAGTCTAATCAGCCCCAGCATTTT
>TRBV5-1|.|TRBJ2-7|.
CASSLGTRYHEQYF
TGCGCCAGCAGCTTGGGAACTAGATACCACGAGCAGTACTTC
>TRBV10-1|.|TRBJ1-2|.
CASRRPRNGYTF
TGCGCCAGCAGGCGGCCAAGGAACGGCTACACCTTC
>TRBV6-5|.|TRBJ2-7|TRBD1
CASSARQGFLYEQYF
TGTGCCAGCAGTGCAAGACAGGGGTTCCTCTACGAGCAGTACTTC
>TRBV7-9|.|TRBJ2-1|TRBD2
CASSFGTSGRNEQFF
TGTGCCAGCAGCTTCGGGACTAGCGGTAGGAATGAGCAGTTCTTC
>TRBV27|once|TRBJ1-1|TRBD1
CASSLWGDRAVFTEAFF
TGTGCCAGCAGTCTTTGGGGGGACAGGGCAGTTTTCACTGAAGCTTTCTTT
>TRBV6-5|.|TRBJ2-1|.
CASTPNGGQQQFF
TGTGCCAGCACCCCTAATGGCGGCCAACAGCAGTTCTTC
>TRBV10-3|few|TRBJ2-7|TRBD1
CAISESRGRQGAYEQYF
TGTGCCATCAGTGAGTCCAGGGGGCGACAGGGAGCCTACGAGCAGTACTTC
>TRBV28|.|TRBJ2-3|TRBD1
CASSLPIGTGDSDTQYF
TGTGCCAGCAGTTTACCGATAGGAACAGGGGATTCAGATACGCAGTATTTT
>TRBV4-3|.|TRBJ1-2|.
CASSQDSSYGYTF
TGCGCCAGCAGCCAAGATTCCAGTTATGGCTACACCTTC
>TRBV28|.|TRBJ2-7|TRBD1
CASSWTGGNYEQYF
TGTGCCAGCAGTTGGACAGGGGGCAACTACGAGCAGTACTTC
>TRBV29-1|.|TRBJ2-1|.
CSVGRGNSYNEQFF
TGCAGCGTTGGCAGGGGAAACTCCTACAATGAGCAGTTCTTC
>TRBV5-1|.|TRBJ2-1|TRBD2
CASSLGGQLIAGGGNEQFF
TGCGCCAGCAGCTTAGGAGGACAGCTAATAGCGGGAGGTGGCAATGAGCAGTTCTTC
>TRBV5-1|.|TRBJ1-1|TRBD1
CASSWGTANTEAFF
TGCGCCAGCAGCTGGGGGACAGCGAACACTGAAGCTTTCTTT
>TRBV9|.|TRBJ2-7|.
CASSVDGSGYEQYF
TGTGCCAGCAGCGTAGACGGGAGTGGCTACGAGCAGTACTTC
>TRBV27|.|TRBJ2-5|.
CASSSHSRGETQYF
TGTGCCAGCAGTTCACACTCGCGAGGAGAGACCCAGTACTTC
>TRBV6-1|.|TRBJ2-1|TRBD2
CASSTSGGSYNEQFF
TGTGCCAGCAGCACTAGCGGTGGATCCTACAATGAGCAGTTCTTC
>TRBV5-4|.|TRBJ2-1|TRBD2
CASSFTGTSGSSYNEQFF
TGTGCCAGCAGCTTTACCGGGACTAGCGGGAGCTCCTACAATGAGCAGTTCTTC
>TRBV7-8|.|TRBJ1-1|.
CASSLDRAGSTEAFF
TGTGCCAGCAGCTTAGACAGGGCAGGCTCCACTGAAGCTTTCTTT
>TRBV14|.|TRBJ1-6|.
CASSQDRGGSFGSPLHF
TGTGCCAGCAGCCAAGATCGGGGAGGAAGTTTCGGGTCACCCCTCCACTTT
>TRBV4-3|.|TRBJ1-2|TRBD1
CASSQKTGVVGGYTF
TGCGCCAGCAGCCAGAAGACAGGGGTCGTGGGTGGCTACACCTTC
>TRBV9|.|TRBJ2-7|TRBD1
CASSVGQEYEQYF
TGTGCCAGCAGCGTCGGACAGGAGTACGAGCAGTACTTC
>TRBV7-9|.|TRBJ1-1|.
CASSFSEGNTEAFF
TGTGCCAGCAGCTTCTCAGAGGGGAACACTGAAGCTTTCTTT
>TRBV5-1|once|TRBJ2-1|TRBD2
CASSPTSASYNEQFF
TGCGCCAGCAGTCCAACTAGCGCTTCCTACAATGAGCAGTTCTTC
>TRBV19|.|TRBJ1-6|.
CASRTSNSPLHF
TGTGCCAGTAGAACCAGTAATTCACCCCTCCACTTT
>TRBV7-2|.|TRBJ1-5|.
CASSPQGSPYQPQHF
TGTGCCAGCAGCCCCCAGGGCAGCCCCTATCAGCCCCAGCATTTT
>TRBV18|.|TRBJ1-2|.
CASSDDRDYGYTF
TGTGCCAGCTCAGATGACAGAGACTATGGCTACACCTTC
>TRBV18|.|TRBJ2-5|TRBD1
CASSPRDSLLGDQYF
TGTGCCAGCTCACCTCGGGACAGTCTTCTTGGGGACCAGTACTTC
>TRBV28|few|TRBJ1-6|.
CASLTTGMNSPLHF
TGTGCCAGCCTGACCACAGGGATGAATTCACCCCTCCACTTT
>TRBV18|.|TRBJ1-2|.
CASSPRQDLNYGYTF
TGTGCCAGCTCACCACGACAGGATCTTAACTATGGCTACACCTTC
>TRBV27|.|TRBJ1-4|TRBD1
CASTTGGREKLFF
TGTGCCAGCACGACAGGGGGTCGTGAAAAACTGTTTTTT
>TRBV5-4|.|TRBJ2-7|TRBD1
CASSWDREDYEQYF
TGTGCCAGCAGCTGGGACAGGGAGGACTACGAGCAGTACTTC
>TRBV6-5|.|TRBJ1-1|.
CASSYGAANTEAFF
TGTGCCAGCAGTTACGGGGCGGCGAACACTGAAGCTTTCTTT
>TRBV30|.|TRBJ2-7|TRBD2
CAWSVPGGSYEQYF
TGTGCCTGGAGTGTACCGGGGGGATCCTACGAGCAGTACTTC
>TRBV6-5|.|TRBJ1-4|.
CASSYQGPNEKLFF
TGTGCCAGCAGTTACCAGGGGCCTAATGAAAAACTGTTTTTT
>TRBV6-5|.|TRBJ1-2|.
CASSSDISSIYGYTF
TGTGCCAGCAGCTCGGACATAAGCAGTATCTATGGCTACACCTTC
>TRBV28|.|TRBJ2-6|.
CASSWVRGSGANVLTF
TGTGCCAGCAGTTGGGTTCGGGGCTCTGGGGCCAACGTCCTGACTTTC
>TRBV5-1|.|TRBJ2-7|.
CASSLAGVPSSYEQYF
TGCGCCAGCAGCTTGGCCGGAGTTCCGAGCTCCTACGAGCAGTACTTC